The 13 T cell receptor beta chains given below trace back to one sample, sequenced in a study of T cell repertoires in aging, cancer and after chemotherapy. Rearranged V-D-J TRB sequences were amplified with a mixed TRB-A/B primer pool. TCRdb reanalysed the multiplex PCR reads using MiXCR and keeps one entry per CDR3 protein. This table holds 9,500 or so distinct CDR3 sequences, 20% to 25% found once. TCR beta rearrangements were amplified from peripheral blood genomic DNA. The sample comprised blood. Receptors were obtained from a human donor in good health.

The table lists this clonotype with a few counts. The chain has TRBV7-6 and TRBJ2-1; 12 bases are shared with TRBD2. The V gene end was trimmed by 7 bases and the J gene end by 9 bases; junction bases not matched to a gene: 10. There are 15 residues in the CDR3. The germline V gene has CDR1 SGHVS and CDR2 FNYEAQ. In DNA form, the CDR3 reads TGTGCCAGCACCCCGGGACTAGCGGGCCCCCGTGAGCAGTTCTTC. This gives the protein CASTPGLAGPREQFF.

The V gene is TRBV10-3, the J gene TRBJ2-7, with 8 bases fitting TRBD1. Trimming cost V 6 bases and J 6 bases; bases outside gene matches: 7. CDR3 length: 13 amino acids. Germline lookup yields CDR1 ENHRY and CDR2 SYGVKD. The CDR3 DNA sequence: TGTGCCATCAGGGAGACGACAGGGGCCGAGCAGTACTTC. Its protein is CAIRETTGAEQYF.

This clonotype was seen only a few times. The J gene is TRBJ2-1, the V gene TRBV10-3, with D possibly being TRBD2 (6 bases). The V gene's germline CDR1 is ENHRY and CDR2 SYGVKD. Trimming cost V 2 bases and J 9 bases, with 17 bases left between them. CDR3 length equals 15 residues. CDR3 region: CAISERVGSGPEQFF. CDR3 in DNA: TGTGCCATCAGTGAGAGGGTCGGGAGTGGCCCTGAGCAGTTCTTC.

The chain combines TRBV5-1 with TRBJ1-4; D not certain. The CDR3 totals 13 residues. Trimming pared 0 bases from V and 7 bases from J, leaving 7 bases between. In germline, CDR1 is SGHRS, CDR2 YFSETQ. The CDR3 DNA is TGCGCCAGCAGCTTGGCCACAGCTGAAAAACTGTTTTTT. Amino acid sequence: CASSLATAEKLFF.

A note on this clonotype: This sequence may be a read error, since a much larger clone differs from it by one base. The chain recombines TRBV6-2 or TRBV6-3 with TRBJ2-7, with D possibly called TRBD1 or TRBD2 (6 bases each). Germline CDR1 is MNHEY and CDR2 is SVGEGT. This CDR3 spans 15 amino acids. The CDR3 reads CDSTGADSSSYEQYF. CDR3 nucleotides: TGTGACAGCACGGGGGCGGACTCGAGCTCCTACGAGCAGTACTTC.

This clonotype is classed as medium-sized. The CDR3 DNA is TGTGCCAGCAGCTCGGACAGGAGCTCCTACGAGCAGTACTTC. Amino acids: CASSSDRSSYEQYF. This chain uses TRBV7-9 with TRBJ2-7; 7 positions match TRBD1. The CDR3 is 14 amino acids. V lost 4 bases to trimming and J lost 0 bases; unmatched junction nucleotides: 3. Germline CDR1 and CDR2: SEHNR and FQNEAQ (reference sequence).

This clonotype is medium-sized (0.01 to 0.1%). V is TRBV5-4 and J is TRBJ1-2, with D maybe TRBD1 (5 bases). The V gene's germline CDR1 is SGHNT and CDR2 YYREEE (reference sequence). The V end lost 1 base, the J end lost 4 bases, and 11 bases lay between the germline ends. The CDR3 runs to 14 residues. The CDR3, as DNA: TGTGCCAGCAGCTTGAGACAGCTGCCCTATGGCTACACCTTC. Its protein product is CASSLRQLPYGYTF.

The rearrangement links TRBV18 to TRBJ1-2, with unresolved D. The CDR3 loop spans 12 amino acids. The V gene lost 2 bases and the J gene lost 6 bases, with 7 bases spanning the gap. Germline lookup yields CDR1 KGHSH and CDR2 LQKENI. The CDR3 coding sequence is TGTGCCAGCTCACCAGGGGAGAATGGCTACACCTTC. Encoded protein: CASSPGENGYTF.

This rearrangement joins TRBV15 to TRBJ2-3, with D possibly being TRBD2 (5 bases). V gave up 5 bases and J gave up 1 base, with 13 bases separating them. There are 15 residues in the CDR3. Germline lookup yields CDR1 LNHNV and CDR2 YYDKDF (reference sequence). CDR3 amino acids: CATSEGRDGTDTQYF. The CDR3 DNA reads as TGTGCCACCAGCGAAGGACGGGATGGCACAGATACGCAGTATTTT.

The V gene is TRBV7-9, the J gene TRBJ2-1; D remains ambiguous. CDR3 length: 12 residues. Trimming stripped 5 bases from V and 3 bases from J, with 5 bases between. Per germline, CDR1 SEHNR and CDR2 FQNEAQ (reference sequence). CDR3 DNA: TGTGCCAGCAGCCTTTACTACAATGAGCAGTTCTTC. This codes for CASSLYYNEQFF.

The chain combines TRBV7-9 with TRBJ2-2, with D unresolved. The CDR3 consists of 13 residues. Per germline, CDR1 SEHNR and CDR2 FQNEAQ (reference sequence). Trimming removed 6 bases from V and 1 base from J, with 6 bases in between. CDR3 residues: CASSKLNTGELFF. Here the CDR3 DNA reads TGTGCCAGCAGTAAACTGAACACCGGGGAGCTGTTTTTT.

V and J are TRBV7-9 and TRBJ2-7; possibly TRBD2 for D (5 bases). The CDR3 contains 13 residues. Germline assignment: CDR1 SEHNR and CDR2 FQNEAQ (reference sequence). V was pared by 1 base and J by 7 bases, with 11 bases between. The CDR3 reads CASSLVREGEQYF. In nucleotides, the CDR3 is TGTGCCAGCAGCTTAGTGAGGGAAGGGGAGCAGTACTTC. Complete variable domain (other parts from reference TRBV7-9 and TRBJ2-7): DTGVSQNPRHKITKRGQNVTFRCDPISEHNRLYWYRQTLGQGPEFLTYFQNEAQLEKSRLLSDRFSAERPKGSFSTLEIQRTEQGDSAMYLCASSLVREGEQYFGPGTRLTVT.

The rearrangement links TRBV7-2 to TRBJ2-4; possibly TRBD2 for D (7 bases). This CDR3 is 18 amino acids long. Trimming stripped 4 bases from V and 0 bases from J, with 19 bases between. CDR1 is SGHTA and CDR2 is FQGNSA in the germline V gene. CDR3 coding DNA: TGTGCCAGCAGCTGGGGGGCTTGGCGGGAGACAGCCAAAAACATTCAGTACTTC. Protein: CASSWGAWRETAKNIQYF.